Listed below are T cell receptor beta chains from one sample, sequenced in a study of blood T cell repertoires in COVID-19. Assay: immunoSEQ multiplex PCR; the TCRdb copy retains only in-frame clones and omits some. The sample has 150,000 to 200,000 clones, approximately 80% seen once. Sequenced: PBMCs or T cells enriched from blood (not recorded which). The receptors come from a man in his 70s who had been exposed to COVID-19. CDR3s include the opening cysteine and the closing phenylalanine or tryptophan. The D gene is left open where the match is weak. Expanded clones are given a class, and other clones once, few, many or no size at all.

V gene: TRBV19
CDR3 length: 15
J gene: TRBJ1-5
D gene: TRBD1
clone size: .
CDR3 protein: CASNPSGTENQPQHF
CDR3 DNA: TGTGCCAGTAACCCTAGTGGGACAGAGAATCAGCCCCAGCATTTT

V gene: TRBV6-5
CDR3 length: 15
J gene: TRBJ2-1
D gene: TRBD2
clone size: .
CDR3 protein: CASSSSGGAYNEQFF
CDR3 DNA: TGTGCCAGCAGTTCAAGCGGGGGGGCCTACAATGAGCAGTTCTTC

V gene: TRBV28
CDR3 length: 16
J gene: TRBJ1-6
D gene: TRBD1
clone size: .
CDR3 protein: CASSPVSTGRNSPLHF
CDR3 DNA: TGTGCCAGCAGTCCCGTCTCGACAGGGCGGAATTCACCCCTCCACTTT

V gene: TRBV6-6
CDR3 length: 14
J gene: TRBJ1-1
D gene: .
clone size: .
CDR3 protein: CASSSLDRNTEAFF
CDR3 DNA: TGTGCCAGCAGTTCCTTGGACAGGAACACTGAAGCTTTCTTT

V gene: TRBV6-2/TRBV6-3
CDR3 length: 14
J gene: TRBJ1-5
D gene: .
clone size: .
CDR3 protein: CASSYISYNQPQHF
CDR3 DNA: TGTGCCAGCAGTTACATATCTTATAATCAGCCCCAGCATTTT

V gene: TRBV18
CDR3 length: 17
J gene: TRBJ2-3
D gene: .
clone size: .
CDR3 protein: CASSPSPGISTPDTQYF
CDR3 DNA: TGTGCCAGCTCACCATCTCCCGGGATTTCCACCCCAGATACGCAGTATTTT

V gene: TRBV2
CDR3 length: 15
J gene: TRBJ2-7
D gene: .
clone size: .
CDR3 protein: CASSATAGSSYEQYF
CDR3 DNA: TGTGCCAGCAGTGCCACGGCAGGAAGCTCCTACGAGCAGTACTTC

V gene: TRBV6-2/TRBV6-3
CDR3 length: 18
J gene: TRBJ1-5
D gene: .
clone size: many
CDR3 protein: CASSRPREGINSNQPQHF
CDR3 DNA: TGTGCCAGCAGCCGCCCGAGGGAGGGGATCAATAGCAATCAGCCCCAGCATTTT

V gene: TRBV11-3
CDR3 length: 17
J gene: TRBJ2-2
D gene: TRBD1
clone size: .
CDR3 protein: CASSSPGQGINTGELFF
CDR3 DNA: TGTGCCAGCAGCTCCCCGGGACAGGGGATTAACACCGGGGAGCTGTTTTTT

V gene: TRBV28
CDR3 length: 13
J gene: TRBJ1-2
D gene: .
clone size: .
CDR3 protein: CASSIRENYGYTF
CDR3 DNA: TGTGCCAGCAGCATAAGAGAGAACTATGGCTACACCTTC

V gene: TRBV5-1
CDR3 length: 16
J gene: TRBJ2-7
D gene: TRBD2
clone size: few
CDR3 protein: CASSLAYTSGPYEQYF
CDR3 DNA: TGCGCCAGCAGCTTGGCCTATACTAGCGGGCCCTACGAGCAGTACTTC

V gene: TRBV12-3/TRBV12-4
CDR3 length: 13
J gene: TRBJ1-2
D gene: .
clone size: .
CDR3 protein: CASSWGRRSGYTF
CDR3 DNA: TGTGCCAGCAGTTGGGGCAGAAGATCTGGCTACACCTTC

V gene: TRBV29-1
CDR3 length: 13
J gene: TRBJ1-4
D gene: .
clone size: .
CDR3 protein: CISRGGGREKLFF
CDR3 DNA: TGCATCTCCCGGGGGGGAGGGCGTGAAAAACTGTTTTTT

V gene: TRBV4-3
CDR3 length: 16
J gene: TRBJ2-1
D gene: TRBD2
clone size: .
CDR3 protein: CASSHVSGLAGNEQFF
CDR3 DNA: TGCGCCAGCAGCCATGTTTCGGGACTAGCGGGGAATGAGCAGTTCTTC

V gene: TRBV6-2/TRBV6-3
CDR3 length: 14
J gene: TRBJ1-2
D gene: TRBD1
clone size: .
CDR3 protein: CASSPRQGNYGYTF
CDR3 DNA: TGTGCCAGCAGTCCGAGACAGGGGAACTATGGCTACACCTTC

V gene: TRBV11-2
CDR3 length: 15
J gene: TRBJ1-2
D gene: TRBD1
clone size: few
CDR3 protein: CASSFTPGTENGYTF
CDR3 DNA: TGTGCCAGCAGCTTTACCCCAGGGACAGAAAATGGCTACACCTTC

V gene: TRBV6-5
CDR3 length: 15
J gene: TRBJ2-7
D gene: TRBD1
clone size: .
CDR3 protein: CASRSGTGRNYEQYF
CDR3 DNA: TGTGCCAGCAGATCCGGGACAGGGAGGAACTACGAGCAGTACTTC

V gene: TRBV6-1
CDR3 length: 15
J gene: TRBJ2-2
D gene: .
clone size: .
CDR3 protein: CASSEWGVGTGELFF
CDR3 DNA: TGTGCCAGCAGTGAATGGGGGGTTGGAACCGGGGAGCTGTTTTTT

V gene: TRBV9
CDR3 length: 12
J gene: TRBJ1-3
D gene: .
clone size: .
CDR3 protein: CASSSPRNTIYF
CDR3 DNA: TGTGCCAGCAGCTCCCCCAGAAACACCATATATTTT

V gene: TRBV3-1/TRBV3-2
CDR3 length: 13
J gene: TRBJ1-4
D gene: .
clone size: .
CDR3 protein: CASQRGGWEKLFF
CDR3 DNA: TGTGCCAGCCAGCGAGGTGGCTGGGAAAAACTGTTTTTT

V gene: TRBV6-5
CDR3 length: 14
J gene: TRBJ1-1
D gene: .
clone size: .
CDR3 protein: CASSFQGAGTEAFF
CDR3 DNA: TGTGCCAGCAGTTTCCAGGGAGCGGGGACTGAAGCTTTCTTT

V gene: TRBV5-4
CDR3 length: 13
J gene: TRBJ2-7
D gene: .
clone size: .
CDR3 protein: CASSLGRGDEQYF
CDR3 DNA: TGTGCCAGCAGCTTGGGCAGGGGAGACGAGCAGTACTTC

V gene: TRBV5-1
CDR3 length: 15
J gene: TRBJ2-7
D gene: .
clone size: .
CDR3 protein: CASSLDQGSTYEQYF
CDR3 DNA: TGCGCCAGCAGCTTGGACCAGGGCTCAACCTACGAGCAGTACTTC

V gene: TRBV28
CDR3 length: 15
J gene: TRBJ2-1
D gene: TRBD1
clone size: .
CDR3 protein: CASRHPDRGVNEQFF
CDR3 DNA: TGTGCCAGCAGACACCCGGACAGGGGCGTCAATGAGCAGTTCTTC

V gene: TRBV3-1/TRBV3-2
CDR3 length: 13
J gene: TRBJ2-1
D gene: .
clone size: .
CDR3 protein: CASSQLQYNEQFF
CDR3 DNA: TGTGCCAGCAGCCAACTACAGTACAATGAGCAGTTCTTC

V gene: TRBV10-3
CDR3 length: 15
J gene: TRBJ1-2
D gene: TRBD1
clone size: few
CDR3 protein: CASGRDRDPNYGYTF
CDR3 DNA: TGTGCCAGCGGGCGGGACAGGGACCCTAACTATGGCTACACCTTC

V gene: TRBV7-2
CDR3 length: 15
J gene: TRBJ2-7
D gene: TRBD2
clone size: .
CDR3 protein: CASSSQTSGRYEQYF
CDR3 DNA: TGTGCCAGCAGCTCTCAGACTAGCGGCAGATACGAGCAGTACTTC

V gene: TRBV6-5
CDR3 length: 12
J gene: TRBJ2-2
D gene: .
clone size: .
CDR3 protein: CASNTPGRELFF
CDR3 DNA: TGTGCCAGCAATACGCCGGGTCGGGAGCTGTTTTTT

V gene: TRBV12-5
CDR3 length: 19
J gene: TRBJ2-2
D gene: TRBD2
clone size: .
CDR3 protein: CASGLVPGSGRAWTGELFF
CDR3 DNA: TGTGCTAGTGGTTTGGTACCGGGTAGCGGGAGGGCCTGGACCGGGGAGCTGTTTTTT

V gene: TRBV7-8
CDR3 length: 17
J gene: TRBJ1-1
D gene: TRBD1
clone size: .
CDR3 protein: CASSLVGGGGYDTEAFF
CDR3 DNA: TGTGCCAGCAGCTTAGTCGGAGGGGGCGGTTATGACACTGAAGCTTTCTTT

V gene: TRBV9
CDR3 length: 12
J gene: TRBJ2-5
D gene: .
clone size: .
CDR3 protein: CASSSSPPTQYF
CDR3 DNA: TGTGCCAGCTCGTCCTCCCCCCCCACCCAGTACTTC

V gene: TRBV7-9
CDR3 length: 17
J gene: TRBJ1-4
D gene: TRBD1
clone size: .
CDR3 protein: CASSLAGHRGPNEKLFF
CDR3 DNA: TGTGCCAGCAGCTTAGCGGGGCACAGGGGTCCTAATGAAAAACTGTTTTTT

V gene: TRBV1
CDR3 length: 17
J gene: TRBJ1-3
D gene: .
clone size: .
CDR3 protein: CTSSHTGRHFPGNTIYF
CDR3 DNA: TGCACCAGCAGCCATACAGGGCGCCACTTCCCAGGAAACACCATATATTTT

V gene: TRBV27
CDR3 length: 15
J gene: TRBJ2-2
D gene: TRBD1
clone size: .
CDR3 protein: CASRSPGQLGGELFF
CDR3 DNA: TGTGCCAGCAGATCACCGGGACAGCTAGGCGGGGAGCTGTTTTTT

V gene: TRBV29-1
CDR3 length: 13
J gene: TRBJ2-2
D gene: .
clone size: few
CDR3 protein: CSVAWGLTGELFF
CDR3 DNA: TGCAGCGTTGCTTGGGGGCTCACCGGGGAGCTGTTTTTT

V gene: TRBV4-3
CDR3 length: 13
J gene: TRBJ1-2
D gene: .
clone size: .
CDR3 protein: CASSQETGYGYTF
CDR3 DNA: TGCGCCAGCAGCCAAGAAACAGGCTATGGCTACACCTTC

V gene: TRBV7-2
CDR3 length: 18
J gene: TRBJ2-7
D gene: .
clone size: .
CDR3 protein: CASSSPLTGTPISYEQYF
CDR3 DNA: TGTGCCAGCAGCTCTCCCCTAACCGGGACTCCTATCTCCTACGAGCAGTACTTC

V gene: TRBV2
CDR3 length: 16
J gene: TRBJ2-3
D gene: TRBD2
clone size: .
CDR3 protein: CASSETASGSTDTQYF
CDR3 DNA: TGTGCCAGCAGTGAAACCGCGAGCGGGAGTACAGATACGCAGTATTTT

V gene: TRBV5-4
CDR3 length: 15
J gene: TRBJ2-3
D gene: TRBD2
clone size: .
CDR3 protein: CASSPGGRTTDTQYF
CDR3 DNA: TGTGCCAGCAGCCCGGGGGGGCGGACCACAGATACGCAGTATTTT

V gene: TRBV3-1/TRBV3-2
CDR3 length: 14
J gene: TRBJ1-2
D gene: .
clone size: .
CDR3 protein: CASSQVSGMGGYTF
CDR3 DNA: TGTGCCAGCAGCCAAGTGTCGGGGATGGGTGGCTACACCTTC

V gene: TRBV5-1
CDR3 length: 14
J gene: TRBJ1-5
D gene: .
clone size: once
CDR3 protein: CASSLGQGTQPQHF
CDR3 DNA: TGCGCCAGCAGCTTGGGCCAGGGCACTCAGCCCCAGCATTTT

V gene: TRBV6-2/TRBV6-3
CDR3 length: 17
J gene: TRBJ2-2
D gene: .
clone size: few
CDR3 protein: CASSYSDPRSGSGELFF
CDR3 DNA: TGTGCCAGCAGTTACTCGGACCCCCGGAGCGGATCCGGGGAGCTGTTTTTT

V gene: TRBV2
CDR3 length: 13
J gene: TRBJ1-3
D gene: .
clone size: .
CDR3 protein: CASSGTSGNTIYF
CDR3 DNA: TGTGCCAGCAGTGGAACATCTGGAAACACCATATATTTT

V gene: TRBV28
CDR3 length: 15
J gene: TRBJ2-7
D gene: TRBD2
clone size: .
CDR3 protein: CASSALGGGSYEQYF
CDR3 DNA: TGTGCCAGCTCCGCGTTGGGGGGGGGCTCCTACGAGCAGTACTTC

V gene: TRBV6-4
CDR3 length: 13
J gene: TRBJ1-6
D gene: .
clone size: once
CDR3 protein: CASGSEVDSPLHF
CDR3 DNA: TGTGCCAGCGGTTCCGAGGTCGATTCACCCCTCCACTTT

V gene: TRBV12-3/TRBV12-4
CDR3 length: 13
J gene: TRBJ1-1
D gene: .
clone size: .
CDR3 protein: CASSPVGSTEAFF
CDR3 DNA: TGTGCCAGCAGTCCGGTAGGGAGCACTGAAGCTTTCTTT

V gene: TRBV7-2
CDR3 length: 16
J gene: TRBJ2-1
D gene: TRBD2
clone size: .
CDR3 protein: CASSRGTSGGMNEQFF
CDR3 DNA: TGTGCCAGCAGCAGGGGGACTAGCGGGGGAATGAATGAGCAGTTCTTC

V gene: TRBV7-2
CDR3 length: 15
J gene: TRBJ2-7
D gene: .
clone size: .
CDR3 protein: CASSLALGSSYEQYF
CDR3 DNA: TGTGCCAGCAGCTTAGCGCTGGGCAGCTCCTACGAGCAGTACTTC

V gene: TRBV29-1
CDR3 length: 15
J gene: TRBJ1-1
D gene: .
clone size: .
CDR3 protein: CSVEDGRGLNTEAFF
CDR3 DNA: TGCAGCGTTGAAGATGGCAGAGGCTTGAACACTGAAGCTTTCTTT

V gene: TRBV7-9
CDR3 length: 14
J gene: TRBJ1-1
D gene: .
clone size: .
CDR3 protein: CASSLAKQNTEAFF
CDR3 DNA: TGTGCCAGCAGCTTAGCGAAGCAGAACACTGAAGCTTTCTTT

V gene: TRBV2
CDR3 length: 15
J gene: TRBJ1-1
D gene: .
clone size: few
CDR3 protein: CASSPGPSGNTEAFF
CDR3 DNA: TGTGCCAGCAGTCCTGGCCCCTCGGGGAACACTGAAGCTTTCTTT

V gene: TRBV28
CDR3 length: 15
J gene: TRBJ2-1
D gene: TRBD2
clone size: .
CDR3 protein: CASSLALAGIREQFF
CDR3 DNA: TGTGCCAGCAGTTTAGCTCTAGCGGGAATACGGGAGCAGTTCTTC